Listed below are T cell receptor beta chains from one sample, sequenced in a study of blood T cell repertoires in COVID-19. Assay: immunoSEQ multiplex PCR; the TCRdb copy retains only in-frame clones and omits some. The sample carries roughly 200,000 clones, less than 90% recorded once. The sample taken for sequencing was PBMCs or T cells enriched from blood (not recorded which). These receptors came from a woman aged 25 to 39 who had recovered from COVID-19. CDR3s include the opening cysteine and the closing phenylalanine or tryptophan. D genes are given only for firm matches. Part of the rows lack a size; the others show once, few, many or a class for expanded clones.

j_call clone_size d_call v_call cdr3_aa cdr3_nt
TRBJ2-3 NA TRBD2 TRBV4-2 CASSQEVSGGASSDTQYF TGTGCCAGCAGCCAAGAGGTTAGCGGGGGGGCTAGCTCAGATACGCAGTATTTT
TRBJ1-5 NA TRBD1 TRBV4-3 CASSFDRGNQPQHF TGCGCCAGCAGCTTCGACAGGGGCAATCAGCCCCAGCATTTT
TRBJ2-3 once TRBD2 TRBV10-3 CAISEGLAGTDTQYF TGTGCCATCAGTGAGGGACTAGCGGGGACAGATACGCAGTATTTT
TRBJ1-1 NA NA TRBV6-1 CASSEGPRTSSTEAFF TGTGCCAGCAGTGAGGGGCCAAGGACCTCGAGCACTGAAGCTTTCTTT
TRBJ1-4 once NA TRBV7-6 CASSPIEKLFF TGTGCCAGCAGCCCCATTGAAAAACTGTTTTTT
TRBJ1-6 NA TRBD1 TRBV7-8 CASSLRLGGSPLHF TGTGCCAGCAGCTTAAGATTAGGGGGCTCCCCCCTCCACTTT
TRBJ1-1 once NA TRBV12-5 CASGLTSGSTEAFF TGTGCTAGTGGTTTGACCTCAGGGTCCACTGAAGCTTTCTTT
TRBJ1-6 NA NA TRBV4-2 CASTLLGLINSPLHF TGTGCCAGCACCCTCCTGGGACTGATTAATTCACCCCTCCACTTT
TRBJ1-1 NA TRBD1 TRBV7-9 CASSETGGGWLTEAFF TGTGCCAGCAGCGAAACAGGGGGAGGTTGGCTTACTGAAGCTTTCTTT
TRBJ1-5 NA TRBD1 TRBV5-8 CASSARDSYQPQHF TGTGCCAGCAGCGCCCGGGACAGTTATCAGCCCCAGCATTTT
TRBJ2-7 NA TRBD1 TRBV5-8 CASGTGNHEQYF TGTGCCAGCGGGACAGGGAACCACGAGCAGTACTTC
TRBJ2-1 NA NA TRBV18 CASRRPEGGQYEQFF TGTGCCAGCCGGAGGCCCGAGGGGGGGCAGTATGAGCAGTTCTTC
TRBJ2-3 NA NA TRBV21-1 CASRPNSGGPLVWATQYF TGTGCCAGCAGGCCGAATAGCGGGGGGCCTCTGGTGTGGGCTACGCAGTATTTT
TRBJ1-3 NA NA TRBV6-5 CASSQNSGNTIYF TGTGCCAGCAGTCAGAACTCTGGAAACACCATATATTTT
TRBJ2-3 NA NA TRBV15 CATSRDTGGSTDTQYF TGTGCCACCAGCAGAGATACAGGTGGATCCACAGATACGCAGTATTTT
TRBJ1-4 NA NA TRBV4-2 CASSQEGPNEKLFF TGTGCCAGCAGCCAAGAGGGCCCGAATGAAAAACTGTTTTTT
TRBJ1-4 NA NA TRBV5-1 CASSVISGASNEKLFF TGCGCCAGCAGCGTGATATCAGGGGCGTCTAATGAAAAACTGTTTTTT
TRBJ1-5 NA NA TRBV6-5 CASSFREQRQPQHF TGTGCCAGCAGTTTTAGGGAGCAGCGTCAGCCCCAGCATTTT
TRBJ1-1 NA TRBD1 TRBV29-1 CSGRTGGNTEAFF TGCAGCGGACGGACAGGGGGTAACACTGAAGCTTTCTTT
TRBJ1-2 once TRBD1 TRBV4-1 CASNQPRQGRGGYTF TGCGCCAGCAACCAACCTCGACAGGGGAGGGGTGGCTACACCTTC
TRBJ1-2 NA TRBD1 TRBV7-2 CASSLGQGYGYTF TGTGCCAGCAGCCTTGGACAGGGGTATGGCTACACCTTC
TRBJ2-1 NA NA TRBV18 CASSPTGVGWNEQFF TGTGCCAGCTCACCAACGGGGGTTGGTTGGAATGAGCAGTTCTTC
TRBJ2-2 few NA TRBV5-4 CASRVGGGANTGELFF TGTGCCAGCAGAGTAGGTGGGGGCGCGAACACCGGGGAGCTGTTTTTT
TRBJ1-1 few NA TRBV3-1/TRBV3-2 CASSQETVMNTEAFF TGTGCCAGCAGCCAAGAAACAGTCATGAACACTGAAGCTTTCTTT
TRBJ1-2 NA TRBD1 TRBV20-1 CSASSPGTGSHYGYTF TGCAGTGCTAGTTCACCCGGGACAGGGTCCCACTATGGCTACACCTTC